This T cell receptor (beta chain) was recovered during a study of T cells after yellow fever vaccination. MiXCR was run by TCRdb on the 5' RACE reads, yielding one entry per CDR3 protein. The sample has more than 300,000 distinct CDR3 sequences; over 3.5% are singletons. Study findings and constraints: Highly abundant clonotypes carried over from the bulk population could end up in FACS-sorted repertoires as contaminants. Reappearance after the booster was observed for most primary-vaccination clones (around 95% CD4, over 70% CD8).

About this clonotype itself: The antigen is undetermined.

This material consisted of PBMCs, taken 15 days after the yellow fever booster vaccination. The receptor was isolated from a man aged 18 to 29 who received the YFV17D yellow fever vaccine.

The CDR3 DNA sequence: TGCGCCAGCAGGACCTGGACAGGGGGTTTGGTCAATGAGCAGTTCTTC. It specifies CASRTWTGGLVNEQFF. The chain links TRBV5-1 to TRBJ2-1, with TRBD1 matching over 10 bases. With V trimmed by 5 bases and J by 6 bases, 11 bases remained unmatched. CDR1 is SGHRS, CDR2 YFSETQ, per germline. CDR3 length equals 16 residues.